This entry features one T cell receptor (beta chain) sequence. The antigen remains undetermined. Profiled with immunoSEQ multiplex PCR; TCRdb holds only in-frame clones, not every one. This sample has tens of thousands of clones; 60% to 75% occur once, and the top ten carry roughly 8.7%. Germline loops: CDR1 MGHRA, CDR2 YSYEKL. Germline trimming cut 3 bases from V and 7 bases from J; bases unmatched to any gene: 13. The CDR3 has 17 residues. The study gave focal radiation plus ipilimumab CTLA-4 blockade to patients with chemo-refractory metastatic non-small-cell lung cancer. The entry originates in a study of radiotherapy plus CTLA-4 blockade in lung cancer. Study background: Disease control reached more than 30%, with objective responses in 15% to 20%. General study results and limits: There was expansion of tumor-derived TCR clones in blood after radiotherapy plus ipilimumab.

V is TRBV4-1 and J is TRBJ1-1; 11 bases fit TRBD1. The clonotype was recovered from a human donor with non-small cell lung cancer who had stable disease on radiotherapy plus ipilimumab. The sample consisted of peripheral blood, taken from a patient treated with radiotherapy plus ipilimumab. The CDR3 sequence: CASSHPGTGGGSHEAFF. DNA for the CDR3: TGCGCCAGCAGCCACCCCGGGACAGGGGGTGGATCACATGAAGCTTTCTTT.